One sample yielded the 19 T cell receptor beta chains listed below, sequenced in a study of beta chain features in type 1 diabetes. Points from the study as a whole: In all four CD4+ subsets, TCRB CDR3 length was significantly, moderately reduced in type 1 diabetes.

Their cognate antigens are unknown. Since all of the isolated RNA was reverse transcribed, expressed TCRB transcripts were what got sequenced. Produced via immunoSEQ multiplex PCR; TCRdb's table is partial and in-frame only. The table has almost 350,000 clones, approximately 9.7% seen once; the top ten hold more than 0.8%. Specimen: central memory CD4+ T cells from blood. The receptors here all came from a man younger than 40 with type 1 diabetes.

This clone appeared a few times. The rearrangement joins TRBV5-1 to TRBJ1-1; the D gene is possibly TRBD1 (5 bases). V gave up 4 bases and J gave up 0 bases, with 16 bases separating them. CDR1 is SGHRS and CDR2 is YFSETQ in the germline V gene. This CDR3 has 16 amino acids. The CDR3, as DNA: TGCGCCAGCAGCGCCCACTCCCGGGGGATGAACACTGAAGCTTTCTTT. Protein: CASSAHSRGMNTEAFF.

The chain is built from TRBV7-2 and TRBJ2-5, with TRBD1 identical over 7 bases. The length of the CDR3 is 14 residues. Trimming at V came to 3 bases and at J to 2 bases, leaving 3 bases not matched to a gene. The germline gives CDR1 SGHTA, CDR2 FQGNSA. This chain's CDR3 is CASSFLGQQETQYF. CDR3 coding DNA: TGTGCCAGCAGCTTCCTGGGACAGCAAGAGACCCAGTACTTC.

This clone was recorded a few times. The genes are TRBV2 and TRBJ2-2; D gene unclear. This CDR3 region has 13 residues. With 8 bases removed from V and 4 bases from J, the gap between germline ends came to 11 bases. CDR1 SNHLY and CDR2 FYNNEI come from the germline V gene. Here the CDR3 reads CASGVVSTGELFF. In DNA form, the CDR3 reads TGTGCCAGCGGTGTAGTTAGCACCGGGGAGCTGTTTTTT.

Written as DNA, the CDR3 is TGTGCCAGCAGTCAATTGGGGGCTGGGGCCAACGTCCTGACTTTC. It translates to CASSQLGAGANVLTF. The chain uses TRBV6-5 and TRBJ2-6, with D perhaps being TRBD1 or TRBD2 (5 bases each). CDR1 is MNHEY and CDR2 is SVGAGI in the germline V gene. The CDR3 is 15 residues long. V shed 5 bases and J shed 2 bases, with 10 bases lying between them.

A single count supports this clone. The J gene is TRBJ1-2, the V gene TRBV30, with 11 positions matching TRBD1. The V gene end was trimmed by 3 bases and the J gene end by 7 bases; junction bases not matched to a gene: 7. CDR1 is GTSNPN, CDR2 SVGIG, per germline (reference sequence). The CDR3 loop spans 14 amino acids. CDR3 amino acids: CAWSPGQGAGGYTF. The CDR3 DNA reads as TGTGCCTGGAGCCCCGGACAGGGGGCTGGTGGCTACACCTTC.

This clone was detected a few times. CDR3 residues: CASSDGTSRNTGELFF. The CDR3 nucleotides read TGTGCCAGCAGTGATGGGACTAGCAGAAACACCGGGGAGCTGTTTTTT. The gene calls are TRBV2 and TRBJ2-2; 9 nucleotides match TRBD2. V shed 3 bases, J shed 2 bases, and the junction held 4 bases outside the gene matches. Germline V lookup: CDR1 SNHLY, CDR2 FYNNEI. This CDR3 spans 16 amino acids.

This clone was counted ten times or more. The chain couples TRBV4-3 to TRBJ2-1; TRBD2 aligns across 7 bases. Germline V gives CDR1 LGHNA, CDR2 YSLEER. J was trimmed by 3 bases and V by 4 bases; bases with no gene match: 15. This CDR3 has 18 amino acids. CDR3 DNA sequence: TGCGCCAGCAGCCTCCTTAGGGTTTCAACGGGGGGCTACAATGAGCAGTTCTTC. Protein sequence: CASSLLRVSTGGYNEQFF.

The chain recombines TRBV5-4 with TRBJ2-3; no clear D gene. The CDR3 is made up of 13 amino acids. Trimming cost V 4 bases and J 2 bases, with 8 bases left between them. Germline values: CDR1 SGHNT, CDR2 YYREEE (reference sequence). The CDR3 DNA reads TGTGCCAGCAGCGTACTCATCACAGATACGCAGTATTTT. Residues: CASSVLITDTQYF.

The rearrangement uses TRBV7-2 and TRBJ2-5, with TRBD2 matching 8 bases. Germline CDR1 reads SGHTA; CDR2 reads FQGNSA. V shed 2 bases, J shed 1 base, and the junction held 3 bases outside the gene matches. The CDR3 has 15 amino acids. DNA for the CDR3: TGTGCCAGCAGCTTACGGCGGGGGGCCCAAGAGACCCAGTACTTC. Translated: CASSLRRGAQETQYF.

The rearrangement links TRBV28 to TRBJ2-3; TRBD2 matches at 7 bases. Germline V gives CDR1 MDHEN, CDR2 SYDVKM. This CDR3 is 13 amino acids long. The junction had 7 bases not matched to a gene; V was cut back by 6 bases and J by 7 bases. CDR3 amino acids: CASRSGARNTQYF. DNA of the CDR3: TGTGCCAGCAGGAGCGGGGCCAGAAATACGCAGTATTTT. The full variable domain, with the rest looked up from reference TRBV28 and TRBJ2-3, is DVKVTQSSRYLVKRTGEKVFLECVQDMDHENMFWYRQDPGLGLRLIYFSYDVKMKEKGDIPEGYSVSREKKERFSLILESASTNQTSMYLCASRSGARNTQYFGPGTRLTVL.

The V gene is TRBV23-1, the J gene TRBJ2-1; TRBD1 matches 10 bases. TRBV23-1 is filed as an ORF, its function uncertain. CDR3 length: 16 residues. Germline trimming cut 3 bases from V and 5 bases from J; bases unmatched to any gene: 7. CDR3 sequence: CASSHPTGGYHNEQFF. The CDR3 DNA is TGCGCCAGCAGTCACCCGACAGGGGGCTATCACAATGAGCAGTTCTTC.

This chain joins TRBV7-9 and TRBJ1-1; TRBD1 matches at 7 bases. CDR3 length: 15 amino acids. V shed 5 bases, J shed 1 base, and the junction held 7 bases outside the gene matches. In germline, CDR1 is SEHNR, CDR2 FQNEAQ (reference sequence). The CDR3 region has the DNA TGTGCCAGCAGCGAGCAGGGGGTCGAGAACACTGAAGCTTTCTTT. It specifies CASSEQGVENTEAFF. Looking up the rest from reference TRBV7-9 and TRBJ1-1 gives the full variable domain: DTGVSQNPRHKITKRGQNVTFRCDPISEHNRLYWYRQTLGQGPEFLTYFQNEAQLEKSRLLSDRFSAERPKGSFSTLEIQRTEQGDSAMYLCASSEQGVENTEAFFGQGTRLTVV.

The chain recombines TRBV7-9 with TRBJ2-1; D tentatively reads TRBD1 or TRBD2 (5 bases each). In germline, CDR1 is SEHNR, CDR2 FQNEAQ (reference sequence). V was shortened by 5 bases and J by 5 bases, with 13 bases between the two germline ends. There are 14 residues in the CDR3. Written as DNA, the CDR3 is TGTGCCAGCAGCCAGGGACGTGCTGACAATGAGCAGTTCTTC. This codes for CASSQGRADNEQFF.

This chain connects TRBV12-5 to TRBJ1-1; D call uncertain. V dropped 1 base and J dropped 7 bases, with 10 bases sitting between them. CDR1 and CDR2 (germline): LGHNT, FRNRAP. CDR3 length: 13 amino acids. In nucleotides, the CDR3 is TGTGCTAGTGGTTTGGCCCTAGGCAGTGAAGCTTTCTTT. Protein product: CASGLALGSEAFF.

The J gene is TRBJ1-5, the V gene TRBV27; 8 bases are shared with TRBD1. The CDR3 sequence is 14 residues long. The junction had 4 bases not matched to a gene; V was cut back by 6 bases and J by 3 bases. CDR1 is MNHEY, CDR2 SMNVEV, per germline (reference sequence). CDR3 coding DNA: TGTGCCAGCAGCCGGACAGGGTTCAATCAGCCCCAGCATTTT. Its translation is CASSRTGFNQPQHF.

The chain has TRBV6-1 and TRBJ1-3; D gene ambiguous. V lost 0 bases, J lost 0 bases, and 6 bases lay in between. This CDR3 has 15 amino acids. CDR1 and CDR2 (germline): MNHNS, SASEGT. DNA for the CDR3: TGTGCCAGCAGTGAAGCGCCAGCCTCTGGAAACACCATATATTTT. This translates into CASSEAPASGNTIYF.

The CDR3 nucleotides are TGCAGCACTGGACTAGGGGGGGAGACCCAGTACTTC. This sequence encodes CSTGLGGETQYF. The chain uses TRBV29-1 and TRBJ2-5, with D perhaps matching TRBD2 (7 bases). The V and J ends lost 8 bases and 5 bases respectively, with 15 bases between them. CDR1 SQVTM and CDR2 ANQGSEA come from the germline V gene. The CDR3 is 12 amino acids.

This clone was picked up a small number of times. The chain is built from TRBV7-9 and TRBJ2-5; D not resolved. The CDR3 runs 13 residues. Trimming took off 1 base at V and 7 bases at J, with 10 bases between the two ends. Germline assignment: CDR1 SEHNR and CDR2 FQNEAQ (reference sequence). The CDR3 is CASSLGADVTQYF. The DNA for the CDR3 is TGTGCCAGCAGCTTAGGTGCTGATGTGACCCAGTACTTC.

This clone was detected only a few times. The chain links TRBV4-1 to TRBJ2-1, with 9 bases lining up with TRBD2. V lost 1 base to trimming and J lost 7 bases; unmatched junction nucleotides: 8. The length of the CDR3 is 16 residues. Germline V gives CDR1 MGHRA, CDR2 YSYEKL. The CDR3 bases are TGCGCCAGCAGCCAAGGGGGACTAGCAATGGCAAATGAGCAGTTCTTC. Translated, it gives CASSQGGLAMANEQFF.